The sequence of this T cell receptor beta chain was determined in a study of radiation and T cells in renal cell carcinoma. CDR3 length: 13 amino acids. V was trimmed by 2 bases and J by 2 bases, leaving 9 bases between them. CDR1 and CDR2 from the germline V gene are SQVTM and ANQGSEA. Study-level results: From baseline, blood top tumor clonotypes peaked at 2 weeks post-radiation.

As regards this clone: The antigen is unknown.

Data came from immunoSEQ multiplex PCR; TCRdb stores just in-frame clones and leaves some out. The top ten hold 10% to 12% of the sample, which has about 170,000 clones, about 87% seen once. Described time point: blood 4 weeks post-SBRT, at nephrectomy. The treatment here: 15 Gy SBRT to primary tumor, nephrectomy 4 weeks later. Here the sequenced sample was blood, taken from a patient whose treatment included radiotherapy and nephrectomy. The rearrangement uses TRBV29-1 and TRBJ2-5; D possibly matches TRBD1 or TRBD2 (5 bases each). This TCR was sampled from a woman between 45 and 60 years old with renal cell carcinoma. In DNA, the CDR3 is TGCAGCGTTGAACAGGGCGGGCAAGAGACCCAGTACTTC. As protein: CSVEQGGQETQYF.